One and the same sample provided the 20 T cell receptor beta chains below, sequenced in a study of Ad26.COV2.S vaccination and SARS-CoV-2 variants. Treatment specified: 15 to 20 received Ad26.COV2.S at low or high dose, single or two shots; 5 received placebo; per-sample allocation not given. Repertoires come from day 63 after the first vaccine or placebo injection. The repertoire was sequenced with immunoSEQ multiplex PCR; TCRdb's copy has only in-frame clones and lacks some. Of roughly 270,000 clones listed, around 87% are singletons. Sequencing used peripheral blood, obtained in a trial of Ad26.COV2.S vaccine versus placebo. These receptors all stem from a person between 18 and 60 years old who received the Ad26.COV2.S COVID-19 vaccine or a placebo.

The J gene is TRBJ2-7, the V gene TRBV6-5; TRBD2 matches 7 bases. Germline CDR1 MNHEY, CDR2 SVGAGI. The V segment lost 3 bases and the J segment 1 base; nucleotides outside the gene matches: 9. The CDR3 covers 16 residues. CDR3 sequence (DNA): TGTGCCAGCAGTTATGCGTTCCAGGGAGGGTCCTACGAGCAGTACTTC. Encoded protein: CASSYAFQGGSYEQYF.

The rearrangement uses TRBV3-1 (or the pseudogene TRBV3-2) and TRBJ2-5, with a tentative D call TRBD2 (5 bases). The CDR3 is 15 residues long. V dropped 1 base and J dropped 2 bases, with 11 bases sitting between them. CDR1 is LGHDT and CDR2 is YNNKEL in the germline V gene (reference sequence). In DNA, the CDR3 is TGTGCCAGCAGCCAAGCTTGGCGGGCGCAAGAGACCCAGTACTTC. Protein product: CASSQAWRAQETQYF.

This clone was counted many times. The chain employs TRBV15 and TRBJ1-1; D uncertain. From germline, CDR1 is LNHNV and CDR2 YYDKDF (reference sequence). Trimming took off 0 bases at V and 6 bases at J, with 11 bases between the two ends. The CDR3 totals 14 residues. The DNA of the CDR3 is TGTGCCACCAGCAGAGATGGAGCGGCTTCTGAAGCTTTCTTT. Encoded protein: CATSRDGAASEAFF.

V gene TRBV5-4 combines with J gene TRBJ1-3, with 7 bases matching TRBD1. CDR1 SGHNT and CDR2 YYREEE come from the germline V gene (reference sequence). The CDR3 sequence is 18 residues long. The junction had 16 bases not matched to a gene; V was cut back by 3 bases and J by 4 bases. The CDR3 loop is CASSSHQVVGGPGNTIYF. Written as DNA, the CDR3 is TGTGCCAGCAGCTCGCACCAAGTAGTAGGGGGCCCGGGAAACACCATATATTTT.

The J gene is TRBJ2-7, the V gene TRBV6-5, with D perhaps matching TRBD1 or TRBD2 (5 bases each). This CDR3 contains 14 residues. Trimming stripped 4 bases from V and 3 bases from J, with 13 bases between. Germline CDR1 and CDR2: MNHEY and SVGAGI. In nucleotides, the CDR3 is TGTGCCAGCAGTTTGACAGCGGCCTTCTACGAGCAGTACTTC. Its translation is CASSLTAAFYEQYF.

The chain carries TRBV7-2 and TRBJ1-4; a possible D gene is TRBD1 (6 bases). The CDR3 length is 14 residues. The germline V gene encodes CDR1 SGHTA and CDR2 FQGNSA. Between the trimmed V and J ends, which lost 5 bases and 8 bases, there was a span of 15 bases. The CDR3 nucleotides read TGTGCCAGCAGCCAAGGACAGCTTGGAGAAAAACTGTTTTTT. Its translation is CASSQGQLGEKLFF. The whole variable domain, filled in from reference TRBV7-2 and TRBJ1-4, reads GAGVSQSPSNKVTEKGKDVELRCDPISGHTALYWYRQSLGQGLEFLIYFQGNSAPDKSGLPSDRFSAERTGGSVSTLTIQRTQQEDSAVYLCASSQGQLGEKLFFGSGTQLSVL.

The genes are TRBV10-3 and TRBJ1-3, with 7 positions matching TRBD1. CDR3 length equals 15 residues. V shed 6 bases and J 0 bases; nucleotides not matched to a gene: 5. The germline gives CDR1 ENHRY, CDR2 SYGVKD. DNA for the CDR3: TGTGCCATCAGACAGGGGTTAGGCTCTGGAAACACCATATATTTT. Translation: CAIRQGLGSGNTIYF.

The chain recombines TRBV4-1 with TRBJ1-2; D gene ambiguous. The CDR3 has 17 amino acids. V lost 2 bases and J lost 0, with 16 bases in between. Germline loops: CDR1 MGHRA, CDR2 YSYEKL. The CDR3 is CASSQQDFIGANYGYTF. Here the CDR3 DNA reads TGCGCCAGCAGCCAACAGGACTTCATAGGAGCTAACTATGGCTACACCTTC.

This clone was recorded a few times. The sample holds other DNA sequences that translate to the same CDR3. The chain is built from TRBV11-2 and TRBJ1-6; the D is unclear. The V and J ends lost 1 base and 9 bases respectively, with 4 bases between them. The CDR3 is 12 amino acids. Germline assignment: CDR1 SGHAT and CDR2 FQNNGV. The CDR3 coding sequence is TGTGCCAGCAGCTTAGGGGGTTCACCCCTCCACTTT. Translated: CASSLGGSPLHF.

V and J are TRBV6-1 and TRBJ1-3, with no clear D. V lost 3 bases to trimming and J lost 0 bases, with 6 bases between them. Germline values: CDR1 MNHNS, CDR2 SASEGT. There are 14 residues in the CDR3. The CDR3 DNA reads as TGTGCCAGCAGTGATTCGGTCTCTGGAAACACCATATATTTT. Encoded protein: CASSDSVSGNTIYF.

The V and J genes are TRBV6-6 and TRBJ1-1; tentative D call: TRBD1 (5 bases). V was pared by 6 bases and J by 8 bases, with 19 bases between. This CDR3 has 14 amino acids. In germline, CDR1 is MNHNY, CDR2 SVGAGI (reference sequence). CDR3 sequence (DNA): TGTGCCAGCAGACCCGGAGGGGCCGTAGGAGAAGCTTTCTTT. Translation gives CASRPGGAVGEAFF.

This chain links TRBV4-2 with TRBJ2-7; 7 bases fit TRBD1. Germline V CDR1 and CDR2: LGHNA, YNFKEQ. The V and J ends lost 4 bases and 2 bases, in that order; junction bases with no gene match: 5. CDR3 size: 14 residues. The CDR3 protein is CASSRSQGAYEQYF. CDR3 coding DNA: TGTGCCAGCAGCCGCTCGCAGGGGGCCTACGAGCAGTACTTC.

This CDR3 reads CASSLETGSSFWTEAFF. CDR3 DNA sequence: TGCGCCAGCAGCTTGGAGACAGGGTCTAGTTTTTGGACTGAAGCTTTCTTT. The chain carries TRBV5-1 and TRBJ1-1, with TRBD1 matching 7 bases. Germline assignment: CDR1 SGHRS and CDR2 YFSETQ. Trimming cost V 0 bases and J 5 bases; bases outside gene matches: 13. The length of the CDR3 is 17 residues.

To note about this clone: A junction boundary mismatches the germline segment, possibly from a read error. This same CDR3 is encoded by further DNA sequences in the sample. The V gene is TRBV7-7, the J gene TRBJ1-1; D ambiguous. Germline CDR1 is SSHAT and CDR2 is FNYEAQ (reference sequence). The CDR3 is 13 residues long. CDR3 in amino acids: CASSLERGTEAFF. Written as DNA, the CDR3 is TGTGCTAGCAGCTTAGAGCGCGGCACTGAAGCTTTCTTT.

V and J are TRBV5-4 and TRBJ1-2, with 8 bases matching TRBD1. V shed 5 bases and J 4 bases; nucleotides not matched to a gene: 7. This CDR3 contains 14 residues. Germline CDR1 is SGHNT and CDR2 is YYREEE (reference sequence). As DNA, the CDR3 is TGTGCCAGCAGTAGGGACAGGAATACCTATGGCTACACCTTC. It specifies CASSRDRNTYGYTF.

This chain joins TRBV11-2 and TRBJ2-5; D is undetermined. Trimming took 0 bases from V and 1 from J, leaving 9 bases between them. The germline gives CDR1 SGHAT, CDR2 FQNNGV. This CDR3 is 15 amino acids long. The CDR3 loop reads CASSLDLYLQETQYF. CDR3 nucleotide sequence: TGTGCCAGCAGCTTAGATCTCTACCTCCAAGAGACCCAGTACTTC.

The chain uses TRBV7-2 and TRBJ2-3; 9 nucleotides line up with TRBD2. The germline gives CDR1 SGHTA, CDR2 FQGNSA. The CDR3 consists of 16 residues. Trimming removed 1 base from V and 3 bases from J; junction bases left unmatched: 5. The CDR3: CASSLVIAGATDTQYF. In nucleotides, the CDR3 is TGTGCCAGCAGCTTAGTGATAGCGGGGGCAACAGATACGCAGTATTTT. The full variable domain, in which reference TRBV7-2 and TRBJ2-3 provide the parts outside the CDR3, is GAGVSQSPSNKVTEKGKDVELRCDPISGHTALYWYRQSLGQGLEFLIYFQGNSAPDKSGLPSDRFSAERTGGSVSTLTIQRTQQEDSAVYLCASSLVIAGATDTQYFGPGTRLTVL.

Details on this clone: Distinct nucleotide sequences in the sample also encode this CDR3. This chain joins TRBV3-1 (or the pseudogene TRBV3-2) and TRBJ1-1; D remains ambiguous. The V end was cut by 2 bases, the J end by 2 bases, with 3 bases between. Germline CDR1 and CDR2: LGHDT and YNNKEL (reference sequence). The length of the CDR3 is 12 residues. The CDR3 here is CASSQINTEAFF. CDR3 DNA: TGTGCCAGCAGCCAAATTAACACTGAAGCTTTCTTT.

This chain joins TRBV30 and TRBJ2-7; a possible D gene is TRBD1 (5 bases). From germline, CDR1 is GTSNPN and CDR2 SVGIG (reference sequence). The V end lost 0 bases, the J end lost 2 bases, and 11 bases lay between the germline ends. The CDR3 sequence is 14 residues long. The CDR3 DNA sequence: TGTGCCTGGAGTGTTGGTGGGGCGACCTACGAGCAGTACTTC. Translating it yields CAWSVGGATYEQYF.

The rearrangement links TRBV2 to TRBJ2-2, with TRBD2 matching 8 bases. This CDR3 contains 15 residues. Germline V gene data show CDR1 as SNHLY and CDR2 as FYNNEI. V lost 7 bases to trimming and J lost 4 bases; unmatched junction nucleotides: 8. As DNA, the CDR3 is TGTGCCAGCATCGTGGAACTAGCGGTCACCGGGGAGCTGTTTTTT. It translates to CASIVELAVTGELFF.